This entry lists 10 T cell receptor beta chains sequenced from one sample in a study of cytotoxic CD8 clonotypes in ibrutinib-treated CLL. The assay was immunoSEQ multiplex PCR, and TCRdb's table has in-frame clones only and misses some. Here the sample spans approximately 190,000 clones, just under 80% being singletons. Source: PBMCs, taken after 12 months of ibrutinib treatment. Source of these receptors: a human donor with chronic lymphocytic leukemia.

The V and J genes are TRBV5-1 and TRBJ2-2; TRBD1 is a possible D gene (5 bases). Germline V lookup: CDR1 SGHRS, CDR2 YFSETQ. Trimming removed 1 base at V and 5 bases at J, with 9 bases between. This CDR3 has 14 residues. The CDR3 DNA is TGCGCCAGCAGCTTGTCCCGACAGACCGGGGAGCTGTTTTTT. Encoded protein: CASSLSRQTGELFF.

The chain joins TRBV7-9 to TRBJ2-1, with 7 bases identical to TRBD1. V gave up 5 bases and J gave up 5 bases; unmatched junction bases: 0. CDR1 is SEHNR and CDR2 is FQNEAQ in the germline V gene (reference sequence). This CDR3 has 12 residues. The CDR3 here is CASSTGDNEQFF. The CDR3, as DNA: TGTGCCAGCAGCACAGGGGACAATGAGCAGTTCTTC.

For this clone: The junction differs from germline at one of its ends, possibly a read error. CDR3 loop: CASSLGLAGSTDTQYF. As DNA, the CDR3 is TGTGCTAGCAGCTTAGGACTAGCGGGGAGCACAGATACGCAGTATTTT. This chain connects TRBV7-7 to TRBJ2-3, with 12 nucleotides matching TRBD2. The V gene's germline CDR1 is SSHAT and CDR2 FNYEAQ (reference sequence). CDR3 size: 16 residues.

This CDR3 is CASSLGQGEPYEQYF. Here the CDR3 DNA reads TGTGCCAGCAGCCTCGGACAAGGCGAACCCTACGAGCAGTACTTC. The V gene is TRBV11-3, the J gene TRBJ2-7; TRBD1 is a possible D gene (5 bases). Germline-derived CDR1 and CDR2 are SGHNT and YENEEA. The V end lost 5 bases, the J end lost 2 bases, and 16 bases lay between the germline ends. The CDR3 length is 15 residues.

The CDR3 DNA reads TGTGCCAGCAGCTCCTATCAGGGGGGGGGCACAGATACGCAGTATTTT. Protein: CASSSYQGGGTDTQYF. This sequence joins TRBV7-9 and TRBJ2-3; TRBD1 or TRBD2 may be the D gene (7 bases each). V lost 4 bases and J 1 base, leaving 15 bases between the germline ends. The CDR3 spans 16 residues. From germline, CDR1 is SEHNR and CDR2 FQNEAQ (reference sequence).

The chain carries TRBV4-2 and TRBJ2-7; the D gene is possibly TRBD1 (6 bases). Germline V gene sequence: CDR1 LGHNA, CDR2 YNFKEQ. Deletions cut 7 bases from V and 7 bases from J, with 23 bases between. The length of the CDR3 is 15 residues. The CDR3 DNA reads TGTGCCAGCACCCCCGGGACACAGTCTTCCTTTGAGCAGTACTTC. Translated: CASTPGTQSSFEQYF.

The CDR3 loop reads CASSHEDTQYF. The CDR3 coding sequence is TGCGCCAGCAGTCACGAAGATACGCAGTATTTT. V gene TRBV23-1 combines with J gene TRBJ2-3; D ambiguous. Being an ORF, TRBV23-1 has a function that is uncertain. This CDR3 comprises 11 residues. V lost 3 bases to trimming and J lost 5 bases, with 3 bases between them.

The chain uses TRBV4-2 and TRBJ2-7; maybe TRBD1 (6 bases). This CDR3 is 15 amino acids long. Germline loops: CDR1 LGHNA, CDR2 YNFKEQ. Trimming pared 4 bases from V and 1 base from J, leaving 14 bases between. The CDR3 sequence: CASSPGGGLSYEQYF. CDR3 DNA: TGTGCCAGCAGCCCGGGTGGGGGCCTGTCCTACGAGCAGTACTTC.

This chain uses TRBV7-9 with TRBJ2-7, with TRBD1 identical over 9 bases. The germline V gene encodes CDR1 SEHNR and CDR2 FQNEAQ (reference sequence). The V gene end was trimmed by 5 bases and the J gene end by 0 bases; junction bases not matched to a gene: 8. The CDR3 spans 16 residues. The CDR3 spells CASSADRDRASYEQYF. The CDR3 DNA reads as TGTGCCAGCAGCGCCGACCGGGACAGGGCCTCCTACGAGCAGTACTTC. Complete variable domain (other parts from reference TRBV7-9 and TRBJ2-7): DTGVSQNPRHKITKRGQNVTFRCDPISEHNRLYWYRQTLGQGPEFLTYFQNEAQLEKSRLLSDRFSAERPKGSFSTLEIQRTEQGDSAMYLCASSADRDRASYEQYFGPGTRLTVT.

This rearrangement joins TRBV7-9 to TRBJ1-1; tentative D call: TRBD1 (5 bases). Germline CDR1 is SEHNR and CDR2 is FQNEAQ (reference sequence). The CDR3 is made up of 14 amino acids. Trimming removed 5 bases at V and 4 bases at J, with 14 bases between. In DNA form, the CDR3 reads TGTGCCAGCAGCCATGTGGGGGAGGGCACTGAAGCTTTCTTT. Protein sequence: CASSHVGEGTEAFF.